The source of this T cell receptor beta chain is a study of cytomegalovirus exposure and HLA in healthy donors. Regarding the study as a whole: Later analysis revealed greater clonal expansion in HLA-associated TCR beta chains than in equally common others. A missense DCLRE1C variant was associated with V- and J-gene trimming of TCR beta chains in a later analysis, and an independent cohort replicated the association. Later work found that TCR association rates differed between HLA loci; DRB1 had the most and HLA-C the fewest.

A remark on this clone: The antigen is unknown.

Researchers ran the PCR with 60 Vbeta and 13 Jbeta primers. Sequenced by immunoSEQ multiplex PCR; TCRdb stores in-frame clones only, minus some. Counted here are about 170,000 clones, about 80% occurring once; the ten biggest clones make up less than 2.5%. The sequenced sample was PBMCs. This TCR came from a woman aged 45 to 65 in good health and CMV-seronegative.

CDR3 DNA: TGTGCCAGCAGCGAGGGGGGGACAGGGGTAAGTGAGCAGTTCTTC. It encodes CASSEGGTGVSEQFF. The V and J genes are TRBV9 and TRBJ2-1, with TRBD1 identical over 10 bases. This CDR3 contains 15 residues. V dropped 3 bases and J dropped 9; count of bases not matched to a gene: 9. CDR1 SGDLS and CDR2 YYNGEE come from the germline V gene. The whole variable domain, filled in from reference TRBV9 and TRBJ2-1, reads DSGVTQTPKHLITATGQRVTLRCSPRSGDLSVYWYQQSLDQGLQFLIQYYNGEERAKGNILERFSAQQFPDLHSELNLSSLELGDSALYFCASSEGGTGVSEQFFGPGTRLTVL.